This T cell receptor (beta chain) was profiled in a study of response to subunit inactivated influenza vaccine. Germline loops: CDR1 LGHNA, CDR2 YNFKEQ. The V gene end was trimmed by 1 base and the J gene end by 5 bases; junction bases not matched to a gene: 6. The CDR3 runs 15 residues. From the RT-PCR reads, TCRdb called clonotypes with MiXCR, one entry per CDR3 protein. The sample lists over 750,000 distinct CDR3 sequences; roughly 20% were seen once. The material was PBMCs from blood, obtained 4 to 6 days after vaccination. The chain has TRBV4-2 and TRBJ2-3, with TRBD2 identical over 7 bases. The clonotype comes from a man between 45 and 60 years old who received an inactivated influenza vaccine. The chain's CDR3 is CASSQAGGRGDTQYF. In nucleotides, the CDR3 is TGTGCCAGCAGCCAAGCTGGGGGGAGGGGAGATACGCAGTATTTT.